The rows below give T cell receptor beta chains drawn from one sample of a study of shared clonotypes between healthy human individuals. The assay was immunoSEQ multiplex PCR, and TCRdb's table has in-frame clones only and misses some. The table includes hundreds of thousands of clones, approximately 95% detected once. Sequencing input: naive CD4+ T cells sorted from blood. These receptors were taken from a woman aged 30 to 39 in good health. CDR3s include the opening cysteine and the closing phenylalanine or tryptophan. The D gene is left open where the match is weak. Not every row has a clone size; where given, it reads once, few, many or a size class.

J	D	V	size	CDR3	DNA
TRBJ1-4	-	TRBV7-9	-	CASSLSRGGRHEKLFF	TGTGCCAGCAGCCTATCCCGGGGGGGGCGGCATGAAAAACTGTTTTTT
TRBJ2-7	-	TRBV28	-	CASSLNEQYF	TGTGCCAGCAGTTTAAACGAGCAGTACTTC
TRBJ1-1	-	TRBV18	-	CASSAGMNTEAFF	TGTGCCAGCTCAGCGGGGATGAACACTGAAGCTTTCTTT
TRBJ2-1	-	TRBV12-5	once	CASGSLSSYNEQFF	TGTGCTAGTGGTTCGTTGAGCTCCTACAATGAGCAGTTCTTC
TRBJ2-7	-	TRBV28	-	CASSTPGGVHEQYF	TGTGCCAGCAGTACCCCAGGGGGGGTCCACGAGCAGTACTTC
TRBJ1-2	-	TRBV2	-	CASSGSGADGYTF	TGTGCCAGCAGTGGGTCGGGCGCGGATGGCTACACCTTC
TRBJ2-7	TRBD2	TRBV19	-	CASSPSGDPDEQYF	TGTGCCAGTAGCCCAAGCGGGGACCCAGACGAGCAGTACTTC
TRBJ2-7	TRBD2	TRBV6-1	-	CASSRGTSVYEQYF	TGTGCCAGCAGCCGGGGGACTAGCGTATACGAGCAGTACTTC
TRBJ2-3	-	TRBV7-3	once	CASSPQGGDTQYF	TGTGCCAGCAGCCCACAAGGGGGAGATACGCAGTATTTT
TRBJ2-7	-	TRBV5-1	-	CASSLLGSPYEQYF	TGCGCCAGCAGCTTGCTTGGTTCCCCCTACGAGCAGTACTTC
TRBJ2-2	TRBD2	TRBV29-1	-	CSVEDRAGGPEAELFF	TGCAGCGTTGAAGATCGTGCGGGAGGGCCGGAGGCGGAGCTGTTTTTT
TRBJ2-1	-	TRBV19	-	CASSITTSSYNEQFF	TGTGCCAGTAGTATAACAACGAGCTCCTACAATGAGCAGTTCTTC
TRBJ1-1	-	TRBV13	-	CASSLGLRPTEAFF	TGTGCCAGCAGCTTAGGCCTTCGCCCTACCGAGGCTTTCTTT
TRBJ1-3	-	TRBV5-1	-	CASSLDGNTIYF	TGCGCCAGCAGCTTGGACGGAAACACCATATATTTT
TRBJ1-5	TRBD1	TRBV10-2	once	CASRWDSSNQPQHF	TGCGCCAGCCGCTGGGACAGTAGCAATCAGCCCCAGCATTTT
TRBJ2-7	-	TRBV5-4	-	CASSLAADPIYEQYF	TGTGCCAGCAGCTTGGCCGCGGACCCAATCTACGAGCAGTACTTC
TRBJ1-5	-	TRBV2	few	CATSPQMNSNQPQHF	TGTGCCACCAGCCCCCAGATGAATAGCAATCAGCCCCAGCATTTT
TRBJ2-1	-	TRBV7-9	-	CASSLLGLNEYEQFF	TGTGCCAGCAGCCTCCTGGGCCTAAACGAGTATGAGCAGTTCTTC
TRBJ2-7	-	TRBV6-5	once	CASVSSGSYEQYF	TGTGCCAGCGTGAGCAGTGGGTCCTACGAGCAGTACTTC
TRBJ1-2	-	TRBV30	-	CAWSVGLFNRGVRRGYTF	TGTGCCTGGAGTGTTGGGCTATTCAACCGGGGGGTCCGTCGTGGCTACACCTTC
TRBJ2-7	TRBD1	TRBV11-2	-	CASSPRQGAYEQYF	TGTGCCAGCAGCCCCAGACAGGGGGCCTACGAGCAGTACTTC
TRBJ1-2	TRBD1	TRBV19	-	CASSGTGSPSYGYTF	TGTGCCAGTAGTGGGACAGGCTCCCCTTCCTATGGCTACACCTTC
TRBJ2-2	-	TRBV6-5	-	CASSKDYSNTGELFF	TGTGCCAGCAGTAAGGACTACTCGAACACCGGGGAGCTGTTTTTT
TRBJ2-5	TRBD1	TRBV11-1	-	CASRYGQGGETQYF	TGTGCCAGCAGATACGGACAGGGGGGCGAGACCCAGTACTTC
TRBJ2-3	TRBD2	TRBV6-1	-	CASSGWTSGLSTDTQYF	TGTGCCAGCAGTGGCTGGACTAGCGGGCTTAGCACAGATACGCAGTATTTT
TRBJ2-7	-	TRBV19	-	CASSSRARNSYEQYF	TGTGCCAGTAGTAGCCGGGCCAGAAACTCTTACGAGCAGTACTTC
TRBJ1-1	-	TRBV6-6	-	CASSRRVSNTEAFF	TGTGCCAGCAGTCGCAGGGTCTCCAACACTGAAGCTTTCTTT
TRBJ2-6	TRBD1	TRBV19	once	CASSRRDRGTAGANVLTF	TGTGCCAGTAGTAGGAGGGACAGGGGTACGGCTGGGGCCAACGTCCTGACTTTC
TRBJ1-1	-	TRBV11-1	-	CASSLDGNTEAFF	TGTGCCAGCAGCTTAGACGGGAACACTGAAGCTTTCTTT
TRBJ2-3	-	TRBV5-8	-	CASRRWEDTDTQYF	TGTGCCAGCAGGAGGTGGGAGGACACAGATACGCAGTATTTT